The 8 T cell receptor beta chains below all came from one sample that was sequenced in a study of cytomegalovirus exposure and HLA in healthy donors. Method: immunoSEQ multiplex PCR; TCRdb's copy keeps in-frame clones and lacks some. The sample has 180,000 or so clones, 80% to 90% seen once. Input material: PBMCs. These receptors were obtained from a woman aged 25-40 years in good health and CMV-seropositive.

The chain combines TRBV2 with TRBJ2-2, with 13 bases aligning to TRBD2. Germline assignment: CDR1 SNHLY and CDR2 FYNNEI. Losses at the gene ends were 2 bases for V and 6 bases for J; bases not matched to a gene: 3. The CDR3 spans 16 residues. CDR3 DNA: TGTGCCAGCAGTGAAACTAGCGGGAGGGCCCCCGGGGAGCTGTTTTTT. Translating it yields CASSETSGRAPGELFF.

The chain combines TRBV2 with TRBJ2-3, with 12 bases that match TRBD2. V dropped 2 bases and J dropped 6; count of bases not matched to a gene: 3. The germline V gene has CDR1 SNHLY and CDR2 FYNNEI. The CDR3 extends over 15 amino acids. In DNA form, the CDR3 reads TGTGCCAGCAGTGAACTAGCGGGAGGGCTGGATACGCAGTATTTT. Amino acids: CASSELAGGLDTQYF.

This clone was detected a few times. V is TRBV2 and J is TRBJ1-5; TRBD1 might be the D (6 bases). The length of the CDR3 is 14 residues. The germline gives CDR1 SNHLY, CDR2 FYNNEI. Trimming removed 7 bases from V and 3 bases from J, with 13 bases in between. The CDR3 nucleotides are TGTGCCAGCATGAGCGGACAGATCAATCAGCCCCAGCATTTT. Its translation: CASMSGQINQPQHF.

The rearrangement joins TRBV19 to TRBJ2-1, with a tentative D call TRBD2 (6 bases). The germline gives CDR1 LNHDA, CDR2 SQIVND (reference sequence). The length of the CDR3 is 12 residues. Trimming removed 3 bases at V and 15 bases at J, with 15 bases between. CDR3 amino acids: CASSIPTRNLFF. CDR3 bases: TGTGCCAGTAGTATCCCGACTAGGAACCTGTTCTTC.

DNA for the CDR3: TGTGCCACCAGGGACAGGGGAACAACTAATGAAAAACTGTTTTTT. This sequence encodes CATRDRGTTNEKLFF. The rearrangement joins TRBV19 to TRBJ1-4, with TRBD1 matching 10 bases. The CDR3 length is 15 residues. Germline CDR1 reads LNHDA; CDR2 reads SQIVND (reference sequence). The J segment lost 0 bases and the V segment lost 10 bases, leaving 5 bases of the junction unmatched.

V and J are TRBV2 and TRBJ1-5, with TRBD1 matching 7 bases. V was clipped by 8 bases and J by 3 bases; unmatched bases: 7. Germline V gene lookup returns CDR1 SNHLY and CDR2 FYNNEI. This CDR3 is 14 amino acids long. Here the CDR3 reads CASEPGQVNQPQHF. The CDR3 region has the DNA TGTGCCAGCGAACCTGGACAGGTCAATCAGCCCCAGCATTTT.

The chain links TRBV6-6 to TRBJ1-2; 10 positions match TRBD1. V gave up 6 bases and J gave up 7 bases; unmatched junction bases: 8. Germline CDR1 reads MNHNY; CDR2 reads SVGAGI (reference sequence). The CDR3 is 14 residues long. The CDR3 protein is CASRTGGVGGGYTF. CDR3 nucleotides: TGTGCCAGCAGGACAGGGGGCGTCGGGGGTGGCTACACCTTC.

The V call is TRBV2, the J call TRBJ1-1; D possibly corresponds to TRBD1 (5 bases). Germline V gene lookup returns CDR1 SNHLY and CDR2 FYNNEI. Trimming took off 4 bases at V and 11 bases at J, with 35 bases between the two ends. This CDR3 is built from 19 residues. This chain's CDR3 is CASSAPADSQTKLPFRAFF. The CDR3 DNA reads TGTGCCAGCAGTGCCCCGGCCGACAGTCAAACAAAGTTGCCCTTCCGGGCTTTCTTT. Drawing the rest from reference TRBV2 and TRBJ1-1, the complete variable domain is EPEVTQTPSHQVTQMGQEVILRCVPISNHLYFYWYRQILGQKVEFLVSFYNNEISEKSEIFDDQFSVERPDGSNFTLKIRSTKLEDSAMYFCASSAPADSQTKLPFRAFFGQGTRLTVV.